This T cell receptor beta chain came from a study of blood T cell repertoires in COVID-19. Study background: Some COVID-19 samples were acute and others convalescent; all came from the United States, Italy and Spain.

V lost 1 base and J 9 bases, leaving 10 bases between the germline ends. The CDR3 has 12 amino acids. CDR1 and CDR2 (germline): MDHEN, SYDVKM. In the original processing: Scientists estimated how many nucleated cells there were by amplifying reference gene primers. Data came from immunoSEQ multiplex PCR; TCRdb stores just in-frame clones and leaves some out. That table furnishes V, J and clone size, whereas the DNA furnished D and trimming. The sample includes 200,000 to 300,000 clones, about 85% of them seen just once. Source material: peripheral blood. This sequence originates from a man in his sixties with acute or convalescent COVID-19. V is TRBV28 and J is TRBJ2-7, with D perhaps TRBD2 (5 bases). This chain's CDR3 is CASSLLGSWQYF. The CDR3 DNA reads TGTGCCAGCAGTTTATTGGGGAGTTGGCAGTACTTC.